Each of the 28 T cell receptor beta chains below was sequenced from the same sample in a study of Graves' ophthalmopathy and Graves' hyperthyroidism. The authors amplified TCR beta CDR3 regions, and they did so from RNA transcripts for repertoire sequencing. First-round RT-PCR relied on HTBI primers, and a second-round multiplex PCR came next. From the multiplex PCR reads, TCRdb called clonotypes with MiXCR, one entry per CDR3 protein. This table holds under 400,000 distinct CDR3 sequences, 15% to 20% found once. Material: peripheral blood. These receptors were taken from an adult man with Graves' ophthalmopathy.

This clonotype has ten or more counts. V usage is TRBV28 and J usage is TRBJ1-5, with D unclear. V was shortened by 8 bases and J by 10 bases, with 18 bases between the two germline ends. The length of the CDR3 is 13 residues. The germline V gene encodes CDR1 MDHEN and CDR2 SYDVKM. The CDR3 DNA is TGTGCCAGCGACGAAGCTGGACCGGGACCCCAGCATTTT. It encodes CASDEAGPGPQHF.

This clonotype was observed many times. This chain joins TRBV7-9 and TRBJ2-5; D remains unclear. Germline CDR1 is SEHNR and CDR2 is FQNEAQ (reference sequence). The CDR3 extends over 14 amino acids. V lost 3 bases to trimming and J lost 2 bases, with 10 bases between them. The CDR3 is CASSFDRSQETQYF. DNA for the CDR3: TGTGCCAGCAGCTTCGATAGATCTCAAGAGACCCAGTACTTC. The full variable domain, rest sourced from reference TRBV7-9 and TRBJ2-5, is DTGVSQNPRHKITKRGQNVTFRCDPISEHNRLYWYRQTLGQGPEFLTYFQNEAQLEKSRLLSDRFSAERPKGSFSTLEIQRTEQGDSAMYLCASSFDRSQETQYFGPGTRLLVL.

This clonotype was detected many times. This chain uses TRBV6-5 with TRBJ1-6, with 9 bases aligning to TRBD1. CDR1 is MNHEY and CDR2 is SVGAGI in the germline V gene. V was clipped by 2 bases and J by 5 bases; unmatched bases: 10. The CDR3 loop spans 18 amino acids. The CDR3 DNA sequence: TGTGCCAGCAGTTACCCCCAAACAGGGGGCAGGAATAATTCACCCCTCCACTTT. It specifies CASSYPQTGGRNNSPLHF.

Only a few counts were recorded for this clonotype. A read error may account for a junction end that differs from germline. CDR3 region: CTSSLDRVNTEAFF. The CDR3 bases are TGCACCAGCAGCTTGGACAGGGTGAACACTGAAGCTTTCTTT. The genes are TRBV5-1 and TRBJ1-1; 8 positions match TRBD1. This CDR3 has 14 amino acids. Germline CDR1 and CDR2: SGHRS and YFSETQ.

The chain employs TRBV7-2 and TRBJ2-5, with TRBD2 matching over 9 bases. CDR1 SGHTA and CDR2 FQGNSA come from the germline V gene. This CDR3 is 16 amino acids long. V gave up 0 bases and J gave up 2 bases; unmatched junction bases: 4. The CDR3 DNA sequence: TGTGCCAGCAGCTTAGCTGGGACTAGCATACAAGAGACCCAGTACTTC. It is translated as CASSLAGTSIQETQYF.

The chain carries TRBV7-8 and TRBJ1-2; D call uncertain. Trimming shortened V by 5 bases and J by 6 bases, and 10 bases separated the two germline ends. Germline V gene data show CDR1 as SGHVS and CDR2 as FQNEAQ. The CDR3 runs to 12 residues. In nucleotides, the CDR3 is TGTGCCAGCAGCCCACCGACTCATGGCTACACCTTC. As protein: CASSPPTHGYTF. Variable domain in full (rest from reference TRBV7-8 and TRBJ1-2): GAGVSQSPRYKVAKRGQDVALRCDPISGHVSLFWYQQALGQGPEFLTYFQNEAQLDKSGLPSDRFFAERPEGSVSTLKIQRTQQEDSAVYLCASSPPTHGYTFGSGTRLTVV.

This clonotype has a count of ten or more. The chain joins TRBV10-3 to TRBJ1-2; no definite D call. Germline V gene data show CDR1 as ENHRY and CDR2 as SYGVKD. Between the trimmed V and J ends, which lost 2 bases and 7 bases, there was a span of 8 bases. This CDR3 has 12 residues. This CDR3 reads CAISEVGFGYTF. The CDR3 DNA reads TGTGCCATCAGTGAGGTGGGCTTTGGCTACACCTTC.

This clonotype was counted ten times or more. V and J are TRBV7-8 and TRBJ1-5; unclear D gene. Germline V gene lookup returns CDR1 SGHVS and CDR2 FQNEAQ. The CDR3 length is 16 residues. The germline V and J ends were trimmed by 1 base and 0 bases, with 10 bases remaining between them. The CDR3 is CASSLEYSYSNQPQHF. CDR3 bases: TGTGCCAGCAGCTTAGAATACAGCTATAGCAATCAGCCCCAGCATTTT.

This clonotype has ten or more counts. The V and J genes are TRBV6-2 or TRBV6-3 and TRBJ2-4, with D possibly being TRBD1 (6 bases). The V end was cut by 4 bases, the J end by 3 bases, with 16 bases between. Germline loops: CDR1 MNHEY, CDR2 SVGEGT. This CDR3 has 16 residues. CDR3 bases: TGTGCCAGCAGTTCCACAGGGAGATGGGGCAAAAACATTCAGTACTTC. Translation: CASSSTGRWGKNIQYF.

This clonotype was seen many times. The gene calls are TRBV30 and TRBJ1-2, with D maybe TRBD1 (5 bases). The germline CDR1 and CDR2 sequences are GTSNPN and SVGIG (reference sequence). The length of the CDR3 is 13 residues. V lost 0 bases and J 4 bases, leaving 9 bases between the germline ends. CDR3 DNA sequence: TGTGCCTGGAGTGTACTTCAGGGCTATGGCTACACCTTC. It specifies CAWSVLQGYGYTF.

This clonotype showed up many times. The genes are TRBV9 and TRBJ2-7, with no clear D. Germline V gives CDR1 SGDLS, CDR2 YYNGEE. The CDR3 is made up of 13 amino acids. V gave up 3 bases and J gave up 3 bases, with 10 bases separating them. The CDR3 nucleotides are TGTGCCAGCAGCGGTGGCTTAAACTACGAGCAGTACTTC. Its translation is CASSGGLNYEQYF.

There are many counts of this clonotype. The chain combines TRBV9 with TRBJ1-1; 8 bases are shared with TRBD1. V lost 4 bases and J lost 3; bases outside the gene matches: 14. Germline-derived CDR1 and CDR2 are SGDLS and YYNGEE. CDR3 length: 17 residues. The CDR3 nucleotides are TGTGCCAGCAGCCCCAAGACAGGGGCCCAGCGGGACACTGAAGCTTTCTTT. Translating it yields CASSPKTGAQRDTEAFF. The variable domain in full, completed from reference TRBV9 and TRBJ1-1, reads DSGVTQTPKHLITATGQRVTLRCSPRSGDLSVYWYQQSLDQGLQFLIQYYNGEERAKGNILERFSAQQFPDLHSELNLSSLELGDSALYFCASSPKTGAQRDTEAFFGQGTRLTVV.

This clonotype has a count of ten or more. This sequence joins TRBV11-2 and TRBJ2-6; D gene uncertain. The V and J ends lost 1 base and 0 bases respectively, with 10 bases between them. Germline V gene sequence: CDR1 SGHAT, CDR2 FQNNGV. The CDR3 runs 17 residues. CDR3 DNA sequence: TGTGCCAGCAGCTTAGTTTTTGCGAGCTCTGGGGCCAACGTCCTGACTTTC. It codes for CASSLVFASSGANVLTF.

This clonotype was seen at least ten times. The rearrangement uses TRBV7-8 and TRBJ2-2; a possible D gene is TRBD2 (5 bases). The CDR3 has 16 residues. Germline assignment: CDR1 SGHVS and CDR2 FQNEAQ. The ends were cut back, 5 bases at V and 5 bases at J, with 18 bases in the middle. CDR3 in amino acids: CASSPTSRGWTGELFF. CDR3 nucleotide sequence: TGTGCCAGCAGCCCGACTTCTCGGGGTTGGACCGGGGAGCTGTTTTTT.

The table lists this clonotype with many counts. The chain recombines TRBV11-2 with TRBJ1-1; 8 bases are shared with TRBD1. With 5 bases clipped from V and 0 bases from J, the junction kept 8 bases outside the gene matches. The CDR3 has 16 residues. The germline V gene encodes CDR1 SGHAT and CDR2 FQNNGV. The CDR3 DNA follows: TGTGCCAGCAGCGGGACAGGAACGAGAATGAACACTGAAGCTTTCTTT. Its protein product is CASSGTGTRMNTEAFF.

This clonotype was recorded many times. This chain uses TRBV12-3 or TRBV12-4 with TRBJ1-2; 10 bases align to TRBD1. The V and J ends lost 1 base and 6 bases, in that order; junction bases with no gene match: 8. The CDR3 is 16 residues long. CDR3 in amino acids: CASSLGTGGITDGYTF. The CDR3 region has the DNA TGTGCCAGCAGTTTAGGGACAGGGGGAATAACGGATGGCTACACCTTC.

This clonotype was detected ten times or more. The V gene is TRBV11-2, the J gene TRBJ2-7; maybe TRBD1 (6 bases). The CDR3 contains 15 residues. Trimming took off 4 bases at V and 7 bases at J, with 20 bases between the two ends. The germline gives CDR1 SGHAT, CDR2 FQNNGV. CDR3 sequence reads: CASSSTGITTGEQYF. CDR3 coding DNA: TGTGCCAGCAGCTCTACAGGGATTACGACGGGGGAGCAGTACTTC. Supplemented by reference TRBV11-2 and TRBJ2-7, the full variable domain reads EAGVAQSPRYKIIEKRQSVAFWCNPISGHATLYWYQQILGQGPKLLIQFQNNGVVDDSQLPKDRFSAERLKGVDSTLKIQPAKLEDSAVYLCASSSTGITTGEQYFGPGTRLTVT.

In its sample, this clonotype was seen many times. The rearrangement joins TRBV6-2 or TRBV6-3 to TRBJ2-7; TRBD2 is a possible D gene (6 bases). The V end lost 6 bases, the J end lost 6 bases, and 27 bases lay between the germline ends. Germline loops: CDR1 MNHEY, CDR2 SVGEGT. This CDR3 has 17 amino acids. The DNA of the CDR3 is TGTGCCAGCAGCCCCAGATGGACATTGCGGGGTCACGGCGAGCAGTACTTC. Its translation is CASSPRWTLRGHGEQYF.

This clonotype was seen repeatedly, ten times or more. The rearrangement uses TRBV28 and TRBJ1-1; D is undetermined. Trimming cost V 5 bases and J 1 base, with 11 bases left between them. The CDR3 loop spans 14 amino acids. Looked up from germline, CDR1 is MDHEN and CDR2 is SYDVKM. In DNA form, the CDR3 reads TGTGCCAGCAGTCCCCCGGGGTCGAACACTGAAGCTTTCTTT. Translation gives CASSPPGSNTEAFF.

Ten or more counts support this clonotype. The chain is built from TRBV19 and TRBJ2-7; 8 positions match TRBD1. CDR3 length equals 15 residues. J lost 6 bases, V lost 4 bases, and 11 bases had no gene match. Germline lookup yields CDR1 LNHDA and CDR2 SQIVND (reference sequence). The CDR3 here is CASSTIWTGSGEQYF. CDR3 sequence (DNA): TGTGCCAGTAGTACAATCTGGACAGGGTCCGGCGAGCAGTACTTC.

This clonotype was observed at least ten times. The chain links TRBV6-1 to TRBJ2-5; weak D call: TRBD1 (6 bases). This CDR3 region has 14 residues. CDR1 and CDR2 (germline): MNHNS, SASEGT. CDR3 protein: CATNGNRAGETQYF. CDR3 nucleotides: TGTGCTACCAACGGCAACAGGGCCGGCGAGACCCAGTACTTC.

This clonotype was observed many times. The rearrangement uses TRBV20-1 and TRBJ1-5; D is unclear. Germline CDR1 DFQATT, CDR2 SNEGSKA (reference sequence). Trimming pared 0 bases from V and 9 bases from J, leaving 12 bases between. This CDR3 region has 13 residues. In nucleotides, the CDR3 is TGCAGTGCTAGAGATATATTAGGTCCGCCCCAGCATTTT. Amino acids: CSARDILGPPQHF.

This clonotype was counted many times. The rearrangement links TRBV11-2 to TRBJ1-2; perhaps TRBD1 as D (5 bases). CDR3 length: 15 amino acids. Trimming left V 0 bases short and J 8 bases short, with 16 bases between. Germline V gene data show CDR1 as SGHAT and CDR2 as FQNNGV. As DNA, the CDR3 is TGTGCCAGCAGCTTAGACCTGGGGGTGGCTCGGGGCTACACCTTC. It codes for CASSLDLGVARGYTF.

About this clonotype itself: Germline and junction disagree at one end, which may indicate a read error. The chain has TRBV20-1 and TRBJ2-7; weak D call: TRBD2 (5 bases). CDR1 DFQATT and CDR2 SNEGSKA come from the germline V gene (reference sequence). The CDR3 length is 14 residues. CDR3 protein: CSARSPSCNYELYF. CDR3 nucleotides: TGCAGTGCTAGAAGTCCTAGCTGTAACTACGAGCTGTACTTC.

This clonotype was counted many times. The chain combines TRBV29-1 with TRBJ2-7; D is ambiguous. The CDR3 is 13 amino acids. The V end lost 6 bases, the J end lost 6 bases, and 18 bases lay between the germline ends. CDR1 SQVTM and CDR2 ANQGSEA come from the germline V gene. The CDR3 DNA follows: TGCAGCGTATTGATAACGTCGGGCGGCGAGCAGTACTTC. Protein: CSVLITSGGEQYF.

This clonotype appeared many times. J is TRBJ2-5 and V is TRBV11-1; the D gene is possibly TRBD1 (5 bases). This CDR3 region has 17 residues. Trimming cost V 5 bases and J 1 base, with 20 bases left between them. From germline, CDR1 is SGHAT and CDR2 FQDESV (reference sequence). Here the CDR3 reads CASSRGGQGWGQETQYF. The DNA for the CDR3 is TGTGCCAGCAGCAGAGGTGGTCAGGGCTGGGGCCAAGAGACCCAGTACTTC.

This clonotype was seen ten or more times. The chain couples TRBV7-2 to TRBJ2-7, with D perhaps matching TRBD2 (5 bases). The CDR3 has 14 residues. V lost 1 base to trimming and J lost 2 bases, with 9 bases between them. Germline loops: CDR1 SGHTA, CDR2 FQGNSA. DNA of the CDR3: TGTGCCAGCAGCTTAGTGGACTCCACCTACGAGCAGTACTTC. Protein product: CASSLVDSTYEQYF. The full variable domain, completed using reference TRBV7-2 and TRBJ2-7, is GAGVSQSPSNKVTEKGKDVELRCDPISGHTALYWYRQSLGQGLEFLIYFQGNSAPDKSGLPSDRFSAERTGGSVSTLTIQRTQQEDSAVYLCASSLVDSTYEQYFGPGTRLTVT.

Ten or more counts support this clonotype. This chain joins TRBV28 and TRBJ2-7; D might be TRBD1 (7 bases). The V and J ends lost 9 bases and 3 bases respectively, with 15 bases between them. The CDR3 spans 13 residues. Germline assignment: CDR1 MDHEN and CDR2 SYDVKM. The CDR3 bases are TGTGCCAGTCGGGTCAGGGGGGACTACGAGCAGTACTTC. This translates into CASRVRGDYEQYF.